The 26 T cell receptor beta chains in this list originate from one sample, sequenced in a study of T-cell reconstitution after alpha-beta-depleted transplantation in children. The library targeted TCRbeta and was prepared with unique molecular identifiers. TCRdb processed the PCR reads anew with MiXCR; each CDR3 protein has one entry. Counted here are 200,000 to 250,000 distinct CDR3 sequences, less than 9% occurring once; the ten biggest clones make up 6.3%. The sequencing here drew on PBMCs, mostly from graft donor cells, taken 180 days after TCRalphabeta/CD19-depleted stem cell transplant. The receptors shown here come from a male patient younger than 18 who had a stem cell transplant for acute lymphoblastic leukemia, so the T cells may come from the graft donor.

This clonotype has ten or more counts. The CDR3 nucleotides read TGCGCCAGCAGCTGGCTAGCGGGAGGCACAGATACGCAGTATTTT. Translating it yields CASSWLAGGTDTQYF. This chain connects TRBV5-1 to TRBJ2-3, with 10 bases matching TRBD2. Germline CDR1 SGHRS, CDR2 YFSETQ. This CDR3 contains 15 residues. V dropped 3 bases and J dropped 1; count of bases not matched to a gene: 2.

This clonotype has more than one count but fewer than ten. The chain uses TRBV7-9 and TRBJ2-5; 7 nucleotides line up with TRBD2. The CDR3 totals 16 residues. Germline CDR1 SEHNR, CDR2 FQNEAQ (reference sequence). V lost 5 bases and J lost 5; bases outside the gene matches: 14. The CDR3 loop is CASSHILAGAGETQYF. CDR3 DNA sequence: TGTGCCAGCAGCCACATCCTGGCGGGAGCTGGGGAGACCCAGTACTTC.

The sample holds many counts of this clonotype. In DNA, the CDR3 is TGCGCCAGCAGCTTGGGCCCAAATGAAAAACTGTTTTTT. Its protein is CASSLGPNEKLFF. The chain is built from TRBV5-1 and TRBJ1-4; the D is unclear. Germline loops: CDR1 SGHRS, CDR2 YFSETQ. V lost 0 bases and J lost 5, with 5 bases in between. CDR3 length: 13 residues.

This clonotype was seen repeatedly, ten times or more. The chain couples TRBV12-5 to TRBJ2-5; D is uncertain. Germline V gives CDR1 LGHNT, CDR2 FRNRAP. This CDR3 has 13 residues. Trimming cost V 6 bases and J 6 bases, with 14 bases left between them. CDR3 protein: CASGPTAKKTQYF. Written as DNA, the CDR3 is TGTGCTAGTGGCCCCACAGCGAAGAAGACCCAGTACTTC. The complete variable domain, with remaining parts taken from reference TRBV12-5 and TRBJ2-5, reads DARVTQTPRHKVTEMGQEVTMRCQPILGHNTVFWYRQTMMQGLELLAYFRNRAPLDDSGMPKDRFSAEMPDATLATLKIQPSEPRDSAVYFCASGPTAKKTQYFGPGTRLLVL.

In its sample, this clonotype was seen many times. The V and J genes are TRBV9 and TRBJ2-7; D possibly corresponds to TRBD2 (6 bases). The ends were cut back, 0 bases at V and 2 bases at J, with 9 bases in the middle. This CDR3 is built from 14 residues. The germline CDR1 and CDR2 sequences are SGDLS and YYNGEE. Here the CDR3 DNA reads TGTGCCAGCAGCGTAGCCACGGGGGCCTACGAGCAGTACTTC. Protein: CASSVATGAYEQYF.

This clonotype has ten or more counts. The chain uses TRBV14 and TRBJ2-1; 8 nucleotides agree with TRBD2. J lost 12 bases, V lost 0 bases, and 13 bases had no gene match. Per the germline V gene, CDR1 is SGHDN and CDR2 is FVKESK. The CDR3 is made up of 16 amino acids. The CDR3 is CASSQELAVGWSGQFF. The CDR3 nucleotides are TGTGCCAGCAGCCAAGAACTAGCGGTTGGGTGGAGTGGGCAGTTCTTC.

This clonotype occurred many times. For the CDR3, the DNA is TGTGCCAGCAGCTTCAGGTTCGACTACGAGCAGTACTTC. Its protein product is CASSFRFDYEQYF. The chain is built from TRBV7-2 and TRBJ2-7; D unresolved. V lost 3 bases and J lost 3, with 9 bases in between. Germline assignment: CDR1 SGHTA and CDR2 FQGNSA. CDR3 size: 13 residues. The full variable domain, completed using reference TRBV7-2 and TRBJ2-7, is GAGVSQSPSNKVTEKGKDVELRCDPISGHTALYWYRQSLGQGLEFLIYFQGNSAPDKSGLPSDRFSAERTGGSVSTLTIQRTQQEDSAVYLCASSFRFDYEQYFGPGTRLTVT.

This clonotype was seen ten or more times. The rearrangement joins TRBV6-6 to TRBJ2-7; a possible D gene is TRBD2 (6 bases). The germline V and J ends were trimmed by 5 bases and 4 bases, with 9 bases remaining between them. Germline V gene lookup returns CDR1 MNHNY and CDR2 SVGAGI (reference sequence). The length of the CDR3 is 12 residues. DNA for the CDR3: TGTGCCAGCAGTAAGACTAGTTACGAGCAGTACTTC. Residues: CASSKTSYEQYF.

Of note for this clonotype: A clone one base away is much larger, so this may be a read error. The gene calls are TRBV29-1 and TRBJ2-5; the D gene is possibly TRBD2 (6 bases). The CDR3 totals 13 residues. The germline V gene has CDR1 SQVTM and CDR2 ANQGSEA. Trimming took 4 bases from V and 2 from J, leaving 11 bases between them. The CDR3 protein is CSVGGDLQETQYF. The CDR3 DNA reads TGCAGCGTTGGCGGGGACTTACAAGAGACCCAGTACTTC.

The chain combines TRBV6-2 or TRBV6-3 with TRBJ1-5, with D hard to call. Per germline, CDR1 MNHEY and CDR2 SVGEGT. V shed 5 bases and J shed 4 bases, with 12 bases lying between them. There are 14 residues in the CDR3. Written as DNA, the CDR3 is TGTGCCAGCAGTACGGACTATATTAATCAGCCCCAGCATTTT. Translating gives CASSTDYINQPQHF.

CDR3 sequence reads: CASSIPLAGRNEQFF. CDR3 in DNA: TGTGCCAGTAGTATTCCACTAGCGGGGCGTAATGAGCAGTTCTTC. The chain combines TRBV19 with TRBJ2-1; 10 nucleotides match TRBD2. This CDR3 comprises 15 residues. Per germline, CDR1 LNHDA and CDR2 SQIVND (reference sequence). After removal of 3 bases from V and 7 bases from J, the junction contained 6 bases not matched to a gene. The full variable domain, its missing parts supplied by reference TRBV19 and TRBJ2-1, is DGGITQSPKYLFRKEGQNVTLSCEQNLNHDAMYWYRQDPGQGLRLIYYSQIVNDFQKGDIAEGYSVSREKKESFPLTVTSAQKNPTAFYLCASSIPLAGRNEQFFGPGTRLTVL.

This clonotype was counted many times. This chain connects TRBV27 to TRBJ2-2; D might be TRBD1 or TRBD2, each matching 5 bases. Germline V gene lookup returns CDR1 MNHEY and CDR2 SMNVEV (reference sequence). The germline V and J ends were trimmed by 5 bases and 5 bases, with 15 bases remaining between them. The CDR3 length is 15 residues. CDR3 protein: CASSILGTGTGELFF. In DNA form, the CDR3 reads TGTGCCAGCAGTATCCTTGGGACGGGTACCGGGGAGCTGTTTTTT.

This clonotype occurred once. The CDR3 sequence is CASSIVWGQSYYGYTF. The CDR3 DNA reads TGTGCCAGTAGTATAGTGTGGGGACAATCCTACTATGGCTACACCTTC. The chain employs TRBV19 and TRBJ1-2; a possible D gene is TRBD1 (6 bases). The CDR3 has 16 amino acids. CDR1 and CDR2 (germline): LNHDA, SQIVND (reference sequence). V gave up 1 base and J gave up 3 bases, with 15 bases separating them.

This clonotype came up many times. V and J are TRBV7-7 and TRBJ2-2, with D perhaps given as TRBD1 or TRBD2 (5 bases each). V was shortened by 3 bases and J by 7 bases, with 15 bases between the two germline ends. The CDR3 totals 15 residues. The germline gives CDR1 SSHAT, CDR2 FNYEAQ (reference sequence). DNA of the CDR3: TGTGCCAGCAGCTTTGTTGAGGGACGTGGCGGGGAGCTGTTTTTT. It is translated as CASSFVEGRGGELFF.

This clonotype appeared many times. CDR3 region: CASSSGGWAQNEQFF. The CDR3 bases are TGTGCCAGCAGTTCTGGGGGATGGGCACAGAATGAGCAGTTCTTC. J is TRBJ2-1 and V is TRBV28, with D perhaps assigned TRBD1 or TRBD2 (5 bases each). Germline loops: CDR1 MDHEN, CDR2 SYDVKM. The CDR3 totals 15 residues. Deletions cut 4 bases from V and 7 bases from J, with 17 bases between.

This clonotype was picked up many times. The J gene is TRBJ1-2, the V gene TRBV6-5; a possible D gene is TRBD1 (6 bases). The V end lost 0 bases, the J end lost 6 bases, and 14 bases lay between the germline ends. The V gene's germline CDR1 is MNHEY and CDR2 SVGAGI. CDR3 length equals 15 residues. This CDR3 reads CASSYSAAGEDGYTF. CDR3 in DNA: TGTGCCAGCAGTTACTCGGCCGCAGGGGAGGATGGCTACACCTTC.

This clonotype was counted ten times or more. The chain employs TRBV5-1 and TRBJ2-7, with 13 positions matching TRBD2. This CDR3 comprises 15 residues. V was pared by 5 bases and J by 2 bases, with 4 bases of the junction left unmatched. From germline, CDR1 is SGHRS and CDR2 YFSETQ. CDR3: CASRMGLAGPYEQYF. Here the CDR3 DNA reads TGCGCCAGCAGGATGGGACTAGCGGGGCCCTACGAGCAGTACTTC.

This clonotype was found many times. V and J are TRBV28 and TRBJ2-3; a weak D match, TRBD2 (6 bases). The V gene's germline CDR1 is MDHEN and CDR2 SYDVKM. The CDR3 has 14 residues. CDR3: CATVEAGRTDTQYF. In DNA form, the CDR3 reads TGTGCGACTGTTGAGGCGGGACGCACAGATACGCAGTATTTT.

This clonotype was recorded many times. The V and J genes are TRBV12-5 and TRBJ1-1; D is ambiguous. The germline V and J ends were trimmed by 1 base and 0 bases, with 9 bases remaining between them. This CDR3 spans 15 amino acids. CDR1 LGHNT and CDR2 FRNRAP come from the germline V gene. CDR3 sequence: CASGLDTTMNTEAFF. Here the CDR3 DNA reads TGTGCTAGTGGTTTGGACACCACAATGAACACTGAAGCTTTCTTT.

This clonotype showed up many times. The V and J genes are TRBV7-9 and TRBJ2-7; no reliable D call. The CDR3 length is 14 residues. The germline CDR1 and CDR2 sequences are SEHNR and FQNEAQ (reference sequence). V was shortened by 0 bases and J by 2 bases, with 8 bases between the two germline ends. The CDR3 spells CASSLAGTPYEQYF. The CDR3 DNA is TGTGCCAGCAGCTTAGCGGGTACCCCCTACGAGCAGTACTTC.

In this sample, this clonotype turned up many times. The chain recombines TRBV6-5 with TRBJ2-1, with 7 bases matching TRBD1. Germline CDR1 and CDR2: MNHEY and SVGAGI. The CDR3 extends over 14 amino acids. The V and J ends lost 2 bases and 8 bases, in that order; junction bases with no gene match: 6. The chain's CDR3 is CASSYRDSKDEQFF. The CDR3, as DNA: TGTGCCAGCAGTTACAGGGACAGTAAAGATGAGCAGTTCTTC.

This clonotype was detected many times. The chain employs TRBV21-1 and TRBJ1-4; the D call in the table, TRBD1, was not verified against the DNA. TRBV21-1 constitutes a pseudogene. This CDR3 spans 15 amino acids. CDR3 residues: CASSGTGVRDEKLFF. The CDR3 DNA is TGTGCCAGCAGCGGGACAGGGGTTAGGGACGAAAAACTGTTTTTT.

The table lists this clonotype with many counts. The chain carries TRBV11-2 and TRBJ2-1; TRBD1 agrees at 9 bases. The CDR3 consists of 15 residues. CDR1 SGHAT and CDR2 FQNNGV come from the germline V gene. J was trimmed by 9 bases and V by 5 bases; bases with no gene match: 11. The CDR3 DNA reads TGTGCCAGCAGCCCTCTACAGGGGGCGAAGTTTGAGCAGTTCTTC. Amino acids: CASSPLQGAKFEQFF. Full variable domain (remainder filled in from reference TRBV11-2 and TRBJ2-1): EAGVAQSPRYKIIEKRQSVAFWCNPISGHATLYWYQQILGQGPKLLIQFQNNGVVDDSQLPKDRFSAERLKGVDSTLKIQPAKLEDSAVYLCASSPLQGAKFEQFFGPGTRLTVL.

This clonotype was seen ten or more times. The J gene is TRBJ1-3, the V gene TRBV20-1; weak D call: TRBD1 (5 bases). The CDR3 has 13 residues. V lost 3 bases and J lost 4, with 10 bases in between. The germline CDR1 and CDR2 sequences are DFQATT and SNEGSKA (reference sequence). DNA of the CDR3: TGCAGTGCTAGGGGGCAGTTCGGAAACACCATATATTTT. This codes for CSARGQFGNTIYF.

This clonotype was seen at least ten times. The V call is TRBV29-1, the J call TRBJ2-7, with D perhaps TRBD1 (5 bases). Trimming removed 1 base at V and 2 bases at J, with 6 bases between. There are 12 residues in the CDR3. Germline values: CDR1 SQVTM, CDR2 ANQGSEA. CDR3 amino acids: CSVEGQPYEQYF. CDR3 DNA sequence: TGCAGCGTTGAAGGACAGCCCTACGAGCAGTACTTC.

The sample holds many counts of this clonotype. The genes are TRBV5-1 and TRBJ2-3, with 7 bases that match TRBD1. The V and J ends lost 2 bases and 2 bases, in that order; junction bases with no gene match: 5. The CDR3 consists of 15 residues. CDR1 and CDR2 (germline): SGHRS, YFSETQ. CDR3 sequence (DNA): TGCGCCAGCAGCTTAGGACAGGTCCCCACAGATACGCAGTATTTT. It is translated as CASSLGQVPTDTQYF.